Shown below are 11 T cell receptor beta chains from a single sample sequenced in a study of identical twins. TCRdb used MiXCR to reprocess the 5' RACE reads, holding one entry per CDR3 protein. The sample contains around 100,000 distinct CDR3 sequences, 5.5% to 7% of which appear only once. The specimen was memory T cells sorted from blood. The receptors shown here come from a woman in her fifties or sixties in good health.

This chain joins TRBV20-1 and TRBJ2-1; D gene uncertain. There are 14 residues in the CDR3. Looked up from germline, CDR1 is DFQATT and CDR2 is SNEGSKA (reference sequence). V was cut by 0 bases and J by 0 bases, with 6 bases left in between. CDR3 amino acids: CSAREDASYNEQFF. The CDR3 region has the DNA TGCAGTGCTAGAGAAGACGCCTCCTACAATGAGCAGTTCTTC.

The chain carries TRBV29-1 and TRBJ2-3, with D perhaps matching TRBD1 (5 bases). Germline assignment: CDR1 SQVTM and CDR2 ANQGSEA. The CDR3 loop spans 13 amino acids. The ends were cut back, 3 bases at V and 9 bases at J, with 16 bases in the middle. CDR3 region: CSVDSQGLWTQYF. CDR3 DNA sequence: TGCAGCGTTGATAGCCAGGGTTTGTGGACGCAGTATTTT.

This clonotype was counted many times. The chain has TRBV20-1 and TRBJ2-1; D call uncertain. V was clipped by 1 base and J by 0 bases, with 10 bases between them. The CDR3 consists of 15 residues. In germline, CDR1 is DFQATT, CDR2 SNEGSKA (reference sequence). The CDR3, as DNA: TGCAGTGCTAGAGCCTTGGAGACCTCCTACAATGAGCAGTTCTTC. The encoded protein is CSARALETSYNEQFF.

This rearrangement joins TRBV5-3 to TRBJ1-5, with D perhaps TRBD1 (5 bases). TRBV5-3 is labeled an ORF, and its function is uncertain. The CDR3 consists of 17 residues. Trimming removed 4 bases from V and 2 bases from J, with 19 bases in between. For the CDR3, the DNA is TGTGCCAGAAGCCCACCATGCAGGGACGGGGGCAATCAGCCCCAGCATTTT. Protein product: CARSPPCRDGGNQPQHF.

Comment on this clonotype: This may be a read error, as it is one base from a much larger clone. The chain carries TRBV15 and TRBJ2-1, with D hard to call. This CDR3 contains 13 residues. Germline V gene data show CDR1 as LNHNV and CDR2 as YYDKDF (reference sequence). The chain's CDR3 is CATSSYGRNDQFF. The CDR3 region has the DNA TGTGCCACCAGCAGCTATGGCCGGAATGATCAGTTCTTC.

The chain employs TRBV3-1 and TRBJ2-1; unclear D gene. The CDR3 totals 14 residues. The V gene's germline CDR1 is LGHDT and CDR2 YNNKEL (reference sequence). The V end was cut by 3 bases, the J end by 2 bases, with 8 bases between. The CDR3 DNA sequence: TGTGCCAGCAGCCACCCCGTGGCCTACAATGAGCAGTTCTTC. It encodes CASSHPVAYNEQFF.

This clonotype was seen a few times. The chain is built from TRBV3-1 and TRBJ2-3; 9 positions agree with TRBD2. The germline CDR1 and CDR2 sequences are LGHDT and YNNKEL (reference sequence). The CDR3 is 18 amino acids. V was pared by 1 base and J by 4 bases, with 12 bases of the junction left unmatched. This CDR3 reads CASSQAPPSAGGPDTQYF. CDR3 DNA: TGTGCCAGCAGCCAAGCCCCACCTTCAGCGGGAGGCCCAGATACGCAGTATTTT.

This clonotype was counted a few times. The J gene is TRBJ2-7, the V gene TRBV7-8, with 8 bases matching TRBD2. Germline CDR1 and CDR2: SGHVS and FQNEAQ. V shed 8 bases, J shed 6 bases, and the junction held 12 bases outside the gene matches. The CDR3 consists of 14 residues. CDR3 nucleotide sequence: TGTGCCAGCTCCGCGGCGGGGGGCTTGACCGAGCAGTACGTC. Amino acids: CASSAAGGLTEQYV.

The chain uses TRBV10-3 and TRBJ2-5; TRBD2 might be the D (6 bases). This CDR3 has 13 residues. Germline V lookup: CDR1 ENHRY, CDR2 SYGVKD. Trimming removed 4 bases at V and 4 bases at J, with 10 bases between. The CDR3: CAISGWGGETQYF. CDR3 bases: TGTGCCATCAGTGGTTGGGGAGGAGAGACCCAGTACTTC.

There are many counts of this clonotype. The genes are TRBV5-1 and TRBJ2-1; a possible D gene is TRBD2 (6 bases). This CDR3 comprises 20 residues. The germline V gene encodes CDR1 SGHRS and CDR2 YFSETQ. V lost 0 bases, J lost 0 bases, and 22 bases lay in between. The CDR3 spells CASSLETPWGSGGSYNEQFF. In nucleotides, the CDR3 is TGCGCCAGCAGCTTGGAGACACCGTGGGGTAGCGGAGGCTCCTACAATGAGCAGTTCTTC. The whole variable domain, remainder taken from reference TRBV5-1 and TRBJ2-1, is KAGVTQTPRYLIKTRGQQVTLSCSPISGHRSVSWYQQTPGQGLQFLFEYFSETQRNKGNFPGRFSGRQFSNSRSEMNVSTLELGDSALYLCASSLETPWGSGGSYNEQFFGPGTRLTVL.

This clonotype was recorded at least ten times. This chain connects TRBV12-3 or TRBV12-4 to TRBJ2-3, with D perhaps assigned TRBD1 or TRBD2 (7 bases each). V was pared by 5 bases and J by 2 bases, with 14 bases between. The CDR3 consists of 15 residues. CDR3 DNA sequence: TGTGCCAGCAGTCGGCAGGGGGGGCCCACAGATACGCAGTATTTT. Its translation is CASSRQGGPTDTQYF.